This T cell receptor beta chain was profiled in a study of shared clonotypes between healthy human individuals. Here immunoSEQ multiplex PCR was the method, and the copy in TCRdb shows in-frame clones only, minus some. The sample holds millions of clones, over 85% seen once. All of the donors resided in Nashville, Tennessee, and each was a Caucasian adult. CD4+ cells were split into CD45RA+ naive and CD45RA-negative memory subsets. Germline CDR1 is MNHNY and CDR2 is SVGAGI (reference sequence). Trimming took off 0 bases at V and 2 bases at J, with 10 bases between the two ends. This CDR3 comprises 15 residues.

The J gene is TRBJ1-2, the V gene TRBV6-6; tentatively, D is TRBD1 (5 bases). Sequenced sample: naive CD4+ T cells sorted from blood. As for subset: CD45RA+ positively selected. The TCR originated in a man younger than 35 in good health. DNA of the CDR3: TGTGCCAGCAGTTACTCGCGGCGGGGGAACTATGGCTACACCTTC. The encoded protein is CASSYSRRGNYGYTF.